This TCR beta chain was observed in a study of early stage breast cancer tumors. Assay: immunoSEQ multiplex PCR; the TCRdb copy retains only in-frame clones and omits some. In the table there are tens of thousands of clones, roughly 81% of which are singletons. V lost 3 bases, J lost 11 bases, and 11 bases lay in between. CDR1 is SEHNR and CDR2 is FQNEAQ in the germline V gene (reference sequence). This CDR3 spans 12 amino acids. Only a few counts were recorded for this clone. Sequencing input: blood. The J gene is TRBJ1-5, the V gene TRBV7-9; weak D call: TRBD1 (6 bases). This receptor was obtained from a person in their fifties with breast cancer. The CDR3 reads CASSFTGSAQHF. The CDR3 coding sequence is TGTGCCAGCAGCTTTACAGGGTCAGCCCAGCATTTT.